One T cell receptor (beta chain) is described in this entry. Its antigen is unknown. It has no much larger one-base neighbor in the sample; base qualities were not kept. The sample is drawn from a study of blood T cell repertoires in COVID-19 (TCRdb year 2020). For the study in its entirety: Samples from collaborators originated in the United States, Italy and Spain and spanned both the acute and convalescent phases of COVID-19. A de-identified subject ID, COVID-19 status, age in years and sex were almost always included in the sample metadata. HLA class I and class II types, where available, came from metadata supplied by the sample provider rather than from assay-based typing. The material from the prospective study consisted of cDNA or gDNA derived from T cells, B-cell-depleted T cells, or PBMCs. Samples were obtained from the ongoing ImmuneRACE study (first 160 participants) and from roughly 1,300 subjects provided by 6 global collaborators. Deeply sampled blood TCRbeta repertoires from subjects exposed to, actively infected with, or recovered from COVID-19 were included in the dataset. The repertoires were released in a freely available public database intended as a resource for research on the immune response to SARS-CoV-2. Results and caveats for the whole study, not just this receptor: The amount of clinical and demographic metadata varied by source and participant and was provided uncurated.

Collaborating institutions collected whole blood in K2EDTA tubes following their own protocols. For TCRbeta analysis, collaborators shipped samples in one of three forms: frozen whole blood, isolated PBMCs, or DNA extracted from either of those sample types. TCRbeta CDR3 regions were amplified from genomic DNA by means of the immunoSEQ Assay, a bias-controlled multiplex PCR. In the source study's methods: Within the assay, amplification of reference gene primers was used to estimate how many nucleated cells each sample contained. To quantify the absolute abundance of each unique TCRbeta CDR3 rearrangement, sequence reads were collapsed and filtered. Productive Simpson clonality was computed per sample as the square root of Simpson's diversity index over productive rearrangements. The source is immuneACCESS, and TCRdb retained only in-frame sequences with V and J called. Part of the clones is not carried over; for the studies checked, unresolved V genes explain less than half of this, and the remainder is unexplained. V and J calls and clone size are copied from that table; D and trimming were computed from the DNA. For this sample the table gives 100,000 to 150,000 clones, of which approximately 83% were detected only once. The ten largest make up over 9.5% of the sample.

From cysteine to phenylalanine, the CDR3 is 18 amino acids long. The sequence is cut down to CDR3 DNA, 54 bases in frame from base 1. Taken from the germline V gene, the CDR1 and CDR2 loops are KGHDR and SFDVKD. From V the trimming removes 5 bases and from J it removes 4 bases, while the gene matches leave 12 bases of the junction unaccounted for. The sample taken for sequencing was peripheral blood. This receptor chain uses TRBV24-1 and TRBJ2-2; 10 central bases correspond to TRBD1. The source is a man in his sixties with acute or convalescent COVID-19. In nucleotide form, the sequence is TGTGCCACCAGTGTGACAGGGGGCGCGTTATTGGGCACCGGGGAGCTGTTTTTT. It translates as CATSVTGGALLGTGELFF.